The 27 T cell receptor beta chains listed next were all sequenced from one sample in a study of T-cell memory formation after mild COVID-19. TCRdb analysed the 5' RACE reads with MiXCR anew, one entry per CDR3 protein. The sample shows 350,000 to 450,000 distinct CDR3 sequences, roughly 14% of them seen only once. Sequencing was done on a sample of PBMCs or a T cell subset sorted from them (not recorded which). Receptor source: a man aged 18-30 years who had mild COVID-19 (a few samples of this study predate the infection). Cell type and time point are not known.

The genes are TRBV7-9 and TRBJ1-1; possibly TRBD1 for D (5 bases). Looked up from germline, CDR1 is SEHNR and CDR2 is FQNEAQ (reference sequence). The CDR3 has 13 residues. V gave up 6 bases and J gave up 6 bases, with 14 bases separating them. As DNA, the CDR3 is TGTGCCAGCAGTCGGGGCCAAGTAGCTGAAGCTTTCTTT. Translation: CASSRGQVAEAFF.

This clonotype was seen a handful of times. V is TRBV20-1 and J is TRBJ2-1; 9 nucleotides agree with TRBD1. The CDR3 is 12 amino acids. V lost 3 bases, J lost 6 bases, and 0 bases stayed unmatched. Germline V CDR1 and CDR2: DFQATT, SNEGSKA (reference sequence). CDR3 DNA: TGCAGTGCTAGGACAGGGGGCAATGAGCAGTTCTTC. Its translation is CSARTGGNEQFF.

This clonotype was observed at least ten times. The chain uses TRBV7-9 and TRBJ1-1; D unclear. The CDR3 sequence is 11 residues long. V was trimmed by 2 bases and J by 10 bases, leaving 8 bases between them. Germline V gives CDR1 SEHNR, CDR2 FQNEAQ (reference sequence). CDR3 nucleotide sequence: TGTGCCAGCAGCTTACTGGTTAGAGCTTTCTTT. It is translated as CASSLLVRAFF.

This clonotype came up a few times. The rearrangement uses TRBV12-3 or TRBV12-4 and TRBJ1-5, with D possibly being TRBD1 (5 bases). The CDR3 spans 15 residues. Trimming removed 2 bases from V and 1 base from J, with 9 bases in between. CDR3 protein: CASSLMAGSNQPQHF. CDR3 coding DNA: TGTGCCAGCAGTTTAATGGCAGGGAGCAATCAGCCCCAGCATTTT.

V and J are TRBV5-1 and TRBJ1-1; 9 bases align to TRBD1. V shed 1 base, J shed 6 bases, and the junction held 4 bases outside the gene matches. The CDR3 runs to 14 residues. Germline CDR1 reads SGHRS; CDR2 reads YFSETQ. The CDR3, as DNA: TGCGCCAGCAGCTTGTTCGGACAGGGGTCTGAAGCTTTCTTT. This codes for CASSLFGQGSEAFF.

The chain joins TRBV4-3 to TRBJ2-3; 16 nucleotides align to TRBD2. V gave up 4 bases and J gave up 0 bases; unmatched junction bases: 4. Germline CDR1 reads LGHNA; CDR2 reads YSLEER. The CDR3 loop spans 18 amino acids. The CDR3 loop is CASSRGLAGGDSTDTQYF. The CDR3 region has the DNA TGCGCCAGCAGCCGGGGACTAGCGGGGGGGGATAGCACAGATACGCAGTATTTT.

This clonotype was observed a handful of times. The chain recombines TRBV7-3 with TRBJ2-6, with no clear D. CDR3 length: 16 residues. Germline V lookup: CDR1 SGHTA, CDR2 FQGTGA. The germline V and J ends were trimmed by 6 bases and 4 bases, with 16 bases remaining between them. The CDR3 DNA reads as TGTGCCAGCAGATTAGGGTTGGGGTCAGGGGCCAACGTCCTGACTTTC. Its translation is CASRLGLGSGANVLTF.

V and J are TRBV7-2 and TRBJ1-4; 9 bases align to TRBD1. The CDR3 spans 14 residues. Germline V gives CDR1 SGHTA, CDR2 FQGNSA. V dropped 3 bases and J dropped 6; count of bases not matched to a gene: 2. The CDR3 loop is CASSLDRGHEKLFF. In nucleotides, the CDR3 is TGTGCCAGCAGCTTGGACAGGGGACATGAAAAACTGTTTTTT.

This chain links TRBV4-2 with TRBJ2-3; the D is unclear. The CDR3 loop spans 13 amino acids. Trimming removed 3 bases from V and 7 bases from J, with 11 bases in between. The germline V gene has CDR1 LGHNA and CDR2 YNFKEQ. CDR3: CASSHALENTQYF. CDR3 nucleotides: TGTGCCAGCAGCCACGCTCTAGAAAATACGCAGTATTTT.

This clonotype occurred a few times. This chain uses TRBV20-1 with TRBJ2-7; TRBD2 agrees at 9 bases. CDR3 length equals 13 residues. The V and J ends lost 3 bases and 2 bases, in that order; junction bases with no gene match: 2. From germline, CDR1 is DFQATT and CDR2 SNEGSKA (reference sequence). The CDR3 here is CSARLAGTYEQYF. The CDR3 DNA follows: TGCAGTGCTAGGCTAGCGGGGACCTACGAGCAGTACTTC.

This clonotype was observed a handful of times. The J gene is TRBJ2-2, the V gene TRBV4-1; TRBD2 is a possible D gene (5 bases). Germline CDR1 MGHRA, CDR2 YSYEKL. CDR3 length: 17 residues. V was trimmed by 0 bases and J by 3 bases, leaving 14 bases between them. The CDR3 reads CASSQDLGGRHTGELFF. CDR3 coding DNA: TGCGCCAGCAGCCAAGATCTTGGAGGACGTCACACCGGGGAGCTGTTTTTT.

This chain joins TRBV12-3 or TRBV12-4 and TRBJ1-5, with 7 bases lining up with TRBD1. The V segment lost 5 bases and the J segment 1 base; nucleotides outside the gene matches: 5. This CDR3 has 15 amino acids. For the CDR3, the DNA is TGTGCCAGCAGTCGGGACAGCGAGAGCAATCAGCCCCAGCATTTT. This sequence encodes CASSRDSESNQPQHF.

This clonotype turned up a few times. The V and J genes are TRBV19 and TRBJ1-6; 8 nucleotides match TRBD1. J gave up 3 bases and V 8 bases, and 9 bases lay outside the gene matches. The CDR3 is 16 amino acids. Germline CDR1 and CDR2: LNHDA and SQIVND (reference sequence). The CDR3 protein is CASPRDRGCYNSPLHF. DNA for the CDR3: TGTGCCAGTCCTCGAGACAGGGGTTGCTATAATTCACCCCTCCACTTT.

A few counts support this clonotype. The rearrangement joins TRBV13 to TRBJ2-7; no reliable D call. The CDR3 length is 15 residues. Germline V gives CDR1 PRHDT, CDR2 FYEKMQ (reference sequence). V was trimmed by 8 bases and J by 5 bases, leaving 22 bases between them. In nucleotides, the CDR3 is TGTGCCAGCGCCTCGTCGGACCGGCTTATGAACGAGCAGTACTTC. Translation gives CASASSDRLMNEQYF.

This clonotype was seen a handful of times. The J gene is TRBJ2-3, the V gene TRBV5-1; 8 positions match TRBD1. In germline, CDR1 is SGHRS, CDR2 YFSETQ. Germline trimming cut 0 bases from V and 3 bases from J; bases unmatched to any gene: 15. The CDR3 has 19 amino acids. As DNA, the CDR3 is TGCGCCAGCAGCTTGGGGGCATGGACAGGGAACGTTCGTACAGATACGCAGTATTTT. This encodes CASSLGAWTGNVRTDTQYF.

This clonotype was seen more than once but under ten times. This chain connects TRBV29-1 to TRBJ2-6; D is undetermined. The CDR3 has 13 residues. Germline V CDR1 and CDR2: SQVTM, ANQGSEA. Trimming removed 7 bases from V and 0 bases from J, with 7 bases in between. The CDR3 is CSAGASGANVLTF. The DNA for the CDR3 is TGCAGCGCCGGCGCCTCTGGGGCCAACGTCCTGACTTTC.

This clonotype was seen just once. The rearrangement joins TRBV7-9 to TRBJ1-2; D is perhaps TRBD1 (5 bases). Germline V gives CDR1 SEHNR, CDR2 FQNEAQ (reference sequence). The V gene lost 1 base and the J gene lost 0 bases, with 9 bases spanning the gap. CDR3 length: 15 amino acids. CDR3 amino acids: CASSLVGRTNYGYTF. For the CDR3, the DNA is TGTGCCAGCAGCTTAGTGGGACGTACTAACTATGGCTACACCTTC.

The V gene is TRBV24-1, the J gene TRBJ1-1, with D possibly matching TRBD1 (5 bases). V was cut by 9 bases and J by 10 bases, with 11 bases left in between. CDR1 is KGHDR and CDR2 is SFDVKD in the germline V gene. This CDR3 comprises 10 residues. This chain's CDR3 is CATHTGGAFF. In DNA, the CDR3 is TGTGCCACCCACACGGGGGGAGCTTTCTTT.

In its sample, this clonotype was seen many times. The genes are TRBV19 and TRBJ2-7; 9 nucleotides agree with TRBD1. J gave up 6 bases and V 3 bases, and 3 bases lay outside the gene matches. The CDR3 is 13 residues long. Germline CDR1 LNHDA, CDR2 SQIVND (reference sequence). CDR3 sequence (DNA): TGTGCCAGTAGTATGGGGACAGGGCGCGAGCAGTACTTC. This sequence encodes CASSMGTGREQYF.

The V and J genes are TRBV11-2 and TRBJ1-1, with D hard to call. The V gene's germline CDR1 is SGHAT and CDR2 FQNNGV. V was trimmed by 3 bases and J by 3 bases, leaving 11 bases between them. The CDR3 extends over 14 amino acids. The CDR3 bases are TGTGCCAGCAGCTTGTGGCGAGGCGACACTGAAGCTTTCTTT. Protein sequence: CASSLWRGDTEAFF.

This clonotype has a count of ten or more. The CDR3 sequence is CASSPDSMEQYV. In DNA, the CDR3 is TGTGCCAGCAGTCCCGACAGTATGGAGCAGTACGTC. V gene TRBV6-5 combines with J gene TRBJ2-7, with a weak D call TRBD1 (5 bases). Germline V gene data show CDR1 as MNHEY and CDR2 as SVGAGI. V lost 5 bases to trimming and J lost 7 bases, with 12 bases between them. This CDR3 region has 12 residues.

The rearrangement joins TRBV6-1 to TRBJ2-2; TRBD1 agrees at 9 bases. V lost 6 bases to trimming and J lost 1 base; unmatched junction nucleotides: 6. The CDR3 has 16 residues. CDR1 is MNHNS and CDR2 is SASEGT in the germline V gene. The CDR3 loop is CASRPMTGGNTGELFF. The CDR3 nucleotides are TGTGCCAGCAGACCGATGACAGGGGGGAACACCGGGGAGCTGTTTTTT.

CDR3 DNA: TGCGCCAGCAGCCAAGATGGGACCCTAGACGGATCCTACGAGCAGTACGTC. Its protein product is CASSQDGTLDGSYEQYV. The chain joins TRBV4-3 to TRBJ2-7, with D perhaps TRBD1 or TRBD2 (5 bases each). The CDR3 spans 17 residues. Germline-derived CDR1 and CDR2 are LGHNA and YSLEER. V was cut by 0 bases and J by 1 base, with 16 bases left in between.

The CDR3 loop reads CSANPGGMNTEAFF. Written as DNA, the CDR3 is TGCAGTGCCAACCCAGGGGGTATGAACACTGAAGCTTTCTTT. V usage is TRBV20-1 and J usage is TRBJ1-1; 7 bases map to TRBD1. The V and J ends lost 6 bases and 0 bases, in that order; junction bases with no gene match: 7. CDR3 length equals 14 residues. Germline CDR1 reads DFQATT; CDR2 reads SNEGSKA (reference sequence).

This clonotype was counted a few times. This rearrangement joins TRBV6-5 to TRBJ1-2; a possible D gene is TRBD1 (6 bases). Germline values: CDR1 MNHEY, CDR2 SVGAGI. Trimming removed 2 bases at V and 6 bases at J, with 16 bases between. The CDR3 has 15 amino acids. The CDR3 sequence: CASSYVNTGSNGYTF. As DNA, the CDR3 is TGTGCCAGCAGTTACGTAAACACAGGGTCGAATGGCTACACCTTC.

The chain links TRBV7-2 to TRBJ1-1; 7 bases line up with TRBD1. The CDR3 is 13 residues long. CDR1 is SGHTA, CDR2 FQGNSA, per germline. The V and J ends lost 4 bases and 4 bases, in that order; junction bases with no gene match: 3. The DNA of the CDR3 is TGTGCCAGCAGCTCGGGACAGACCACTGAAGCTTTCTTT. Residues: CASSSGQTTEAFF.

This sequence joins TRBV4-1 and TRBJ1-3, with 8 bases matching TRBD1. V gave up 8 bases and J gave up 5 bases; unmatched junction bases: 8. The V gene's germline CDR1 is MGHRA and CDR2 YSYEKL. The CDR3 has 14 residues. CDR3 sequence reads: CASAFTGGRNTIYF. The CDR3 DNA reads TGCGCCAGCGCGTTCACAGGGGGGCGAAACACCATATATTTT.